The clone carrying this T cell receptor beta chain was seen just once. The data were produced by immunoSEQ multiplex PCR, yet TCRdb's version contains in-frame clones alone and is incomplete. The sample holds roughly 360,000 clones, roughly four fifths seen once. This sample stems from a study of blood T cell repertoires in COVID-19. The CDR3 consists of 17 residues. J was trimmed by 6 bases and V by 3 bases; bases with no gene match: 11. Germline V lookup: CDR1 MDHEN, CDR2 SYDVKM. This TCR derives from a woman aged 45-65 years who had recovered from COVID-19. The rearrangement joins TRBV28 to TRBJ1-1, with 12 bases matching TRBD1. Sequenced material: PBMCs or T cells enriched from blood (not recorded which). The CDR3, as DNA: TGTGCCAGCAGTTTGATATCCGGGACAGGGGGCAGGGCTGAAGCTTTCTTT. Amino acid sequence: CASSLISGTGGRAEAFF.